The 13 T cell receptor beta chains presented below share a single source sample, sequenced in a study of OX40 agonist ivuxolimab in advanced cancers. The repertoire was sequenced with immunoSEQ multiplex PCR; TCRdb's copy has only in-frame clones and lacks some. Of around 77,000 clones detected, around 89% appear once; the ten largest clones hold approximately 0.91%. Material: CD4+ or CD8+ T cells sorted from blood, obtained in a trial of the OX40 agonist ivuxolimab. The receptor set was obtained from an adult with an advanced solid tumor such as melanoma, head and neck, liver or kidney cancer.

CDR3 coding DNA: TGTGCCAGCAGCTTTAACCGGGACAGGGGCAACTATGGCTACACCTTC. It specifies CASSFNRDRGNYGYTF. The rearrangement links TRBV7-8 to TRBJ1-2, with 10 bases that match TRBD1. V trimming: 3 bases; J trimming: 2 bases; junction bases outside the gene matches: 6. This CDR3 region has 16 residues. The germline V gene has CDR1 SGHVS and CDR2 FQNEAQ.

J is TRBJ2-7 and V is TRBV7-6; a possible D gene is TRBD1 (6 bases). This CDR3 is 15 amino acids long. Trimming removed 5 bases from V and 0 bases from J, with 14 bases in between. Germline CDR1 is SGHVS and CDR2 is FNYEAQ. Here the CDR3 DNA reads TGTGCCAGCAGCAAGGACAGTTGGAGCTCCTACGAGCAGTACTTC. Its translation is CASSKDSWSSYEQYF.

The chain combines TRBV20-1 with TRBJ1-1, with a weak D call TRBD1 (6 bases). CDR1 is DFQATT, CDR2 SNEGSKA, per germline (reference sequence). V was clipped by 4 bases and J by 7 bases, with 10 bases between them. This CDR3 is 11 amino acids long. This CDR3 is CSAKDSLEAFF. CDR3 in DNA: TGCAGTGCTAAGGACAGCCTTGAAGCTTTCTTT.

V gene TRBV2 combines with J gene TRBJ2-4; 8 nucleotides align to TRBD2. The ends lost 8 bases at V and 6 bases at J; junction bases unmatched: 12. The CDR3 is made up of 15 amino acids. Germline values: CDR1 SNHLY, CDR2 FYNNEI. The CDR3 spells CASSRGAGVGNIQYF. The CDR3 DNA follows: TGTGCCAGCTCCCGCGGAGCGGGAGTCGGAAACATTCAGTACTTC.

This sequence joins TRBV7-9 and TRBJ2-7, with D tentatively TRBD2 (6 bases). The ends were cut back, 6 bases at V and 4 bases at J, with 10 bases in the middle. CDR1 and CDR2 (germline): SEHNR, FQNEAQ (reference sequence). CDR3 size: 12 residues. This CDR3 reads CASSGGGYEQYF. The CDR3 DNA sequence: TGTGCCAGCAGTGGGGGAGGTTACGAGCAGTACTTC.

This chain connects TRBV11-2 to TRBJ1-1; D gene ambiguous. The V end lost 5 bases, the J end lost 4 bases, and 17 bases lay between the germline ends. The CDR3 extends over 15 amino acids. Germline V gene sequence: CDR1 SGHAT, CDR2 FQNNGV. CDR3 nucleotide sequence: TGTGCCAGCAGCCCGGCCGGGCATCGGGGCACTGAAGCTTTCTTT. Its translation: CASSPAGHRGTEAFF. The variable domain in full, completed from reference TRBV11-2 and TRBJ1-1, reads EAGVAQSPRYKIIEKRQSVAFWCNPISGHATLYWYQQILGQGPKLLIQFQNNGVVDDSQLPKDRFSAERLKGVDSTLKIQPAKLEDSAVYLCASSPAGHRGTEAFFGQGTRLTVV.

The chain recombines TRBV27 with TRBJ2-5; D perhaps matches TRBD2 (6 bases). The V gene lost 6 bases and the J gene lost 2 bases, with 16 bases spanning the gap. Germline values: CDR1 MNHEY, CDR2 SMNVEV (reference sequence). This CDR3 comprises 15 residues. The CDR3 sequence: CASSHWSAGQETQYF. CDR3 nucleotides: TGTGCCAGCAGCCATTGGTCGGCGGGACAAGAGACCCAGTACTTC.

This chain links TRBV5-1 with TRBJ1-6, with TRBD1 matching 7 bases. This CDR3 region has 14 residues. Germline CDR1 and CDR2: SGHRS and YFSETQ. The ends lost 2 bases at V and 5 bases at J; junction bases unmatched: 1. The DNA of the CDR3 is TGCGCCAGCAGCTTTACAGGGGATAATTCACCCCTCCACTTT. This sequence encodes CASSFTGDNSPLHF.

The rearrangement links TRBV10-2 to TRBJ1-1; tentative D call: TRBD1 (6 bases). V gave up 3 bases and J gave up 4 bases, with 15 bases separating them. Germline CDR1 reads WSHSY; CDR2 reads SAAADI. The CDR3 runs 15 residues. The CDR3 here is CASSDHGGPGTEAFF. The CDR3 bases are TGCGCCAGCAGTGACCATGGGGGGCCGGGCACTGAAGCTTTCTTT.

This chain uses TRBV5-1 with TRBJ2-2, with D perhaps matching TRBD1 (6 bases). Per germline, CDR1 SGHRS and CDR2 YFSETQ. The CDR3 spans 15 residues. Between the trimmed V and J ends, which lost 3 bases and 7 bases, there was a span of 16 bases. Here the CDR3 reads CASSSAGTRNGELFF. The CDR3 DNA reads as TGCGCCAGCAGCTCCGCCGGGACAAGAAACGGGGAGCTGTTTTTT. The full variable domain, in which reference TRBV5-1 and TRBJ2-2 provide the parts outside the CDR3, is KAGVTQTPRYLIKTRGQQVTLSCSPISGHRSVSWYQQTPGQGLQFLFEYFSETQRNKGNFPGRFSGRQFSNSRSEMNVSTLELGDSALYLCASSSAGTRNGELFFGEGSRLTVL.

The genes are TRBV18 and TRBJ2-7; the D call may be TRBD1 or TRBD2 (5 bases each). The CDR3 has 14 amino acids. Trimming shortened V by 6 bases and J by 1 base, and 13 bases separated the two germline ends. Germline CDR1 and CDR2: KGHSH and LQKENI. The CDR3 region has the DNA TGTGCCAGCTCTGCCGGGACGGTATCCTACGAGCAGTACTTC. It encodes CASSAGTVSYEQYF.

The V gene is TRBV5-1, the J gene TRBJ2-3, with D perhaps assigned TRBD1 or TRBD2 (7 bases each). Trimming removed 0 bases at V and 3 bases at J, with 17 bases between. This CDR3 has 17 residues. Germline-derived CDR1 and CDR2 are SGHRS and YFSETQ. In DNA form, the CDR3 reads TGCGCCAGCAGCTTGGGGGGAGGGTCGACAGGGACAGATACGCAGTATTTT. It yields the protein CASSLGGGSTGTDTQYF.

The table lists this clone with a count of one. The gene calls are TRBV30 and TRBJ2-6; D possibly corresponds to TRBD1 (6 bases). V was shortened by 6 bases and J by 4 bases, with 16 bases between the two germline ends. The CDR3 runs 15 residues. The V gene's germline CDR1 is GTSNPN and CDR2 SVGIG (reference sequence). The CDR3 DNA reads TGTGCCTGCCCAACCACAGGGTCCGGGGCCAACGTCCTGACTTTC. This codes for CACPTTGSGANVLTF.